One T cell receptor beta chain is described in this entry. This sample stems from a study of blood T cell repertoires in COVID-19. The CDR3 runs to 11 residues. Deletions cut 4 bases from V and 8 bases from J, with 7 bases between. Germline CDR1 is LNHNV and CDR2 is YYDKDF (reference sequence). Sequencing was performed with immunoSEQ multiplex PCR; in TCRdb, only in-frame clones are kept and a portion is missing. The data contain 260,000 or so clones, approximately 90% of them seen just once; the ten biggest clones take up roughly 1.2%. The sample was PBMCs or T cells enriched from blood (not recorded which). The rearrangement uses TRBV15 and TRBJ2-3; a weak D match, TRBD2 (5 bases). The clonotype comes from a woman aged 35 to 49 with acute COVID-19. The DNA of the CDR3 is TGTGCCACCAGCAATCGGGGTACGCAGTATTTT. Encoded protein: CATSNRGTQYF.